The 10 T cell receptor beta chains presented below share a single source sample, sequenced in a study of blood T cells in healthy people across ages. It was with a sample-barcoded 5' primer and a J-beta primer mix that a second PCR of roughly 7 to 12 cycles was run. TCRdb called the 5' RACE reads again in MiXCR, with one record for every CDR3 protein. The sample contains over a million distinct CDR3 sequences, approximately 59% of which appear only once. The sequenced material came from blood. Receptors originate from a man younger than 30 in good health.

This rearrangement joins TRBV11-2 to TRBJ2-1; no firm D call. V was clipped by 5 bases and J by 5 bases, with 13 bases between them. Germline values: CDR1 SGHAT, CDR2 FQNNGV. This CDR3 comprises 14 residues. In nucleotides, the CDR3 is TGTGCCAGCAGCGGAACGGCCGGACACAATGAGCAGTTCTTC. Its protein product is CASSGTAGHNEQFF.

J is TRBJ1-4 and V is TRBV10-3; possible D gene TRBD1, 6 bases. The germline V and J ends were trimmed by 11 bases and 8 bases, with 27 bases remaining between them. This CDR3 contains 16 residues. Germline CDR1 ENHRY, CDR2 SYGVKD. The CDR3 DNA reads as TGTGCCTCGGGGGGGGACGTTGACAGGAGAGGCGAAAAACTGTTTTTT. This codes for CASGGDVDRRGEKLFF.

The chain carries TRBV6-2 or TRBV6-3 and TRBJ2-1; the match to TRBD1 covers 9 bases. V shed 5 bases and J 0 bases; nucleotides not matched to a gene: 2. This CDR3 contains 15 residues. Germline loops: CDR1 MNHEY, CDR2 SVGEGT. The CDR3 nucleotides read TGTGCCAGCAGTAAGACAGGGGGCTCCTACAATGAGCAGTTCTTC. This translates into CASSKTGGSYNEQFF.

The DNA for the CDR3 is TGTGCCAGCAGCAAAGGGCCTAGCGGGGTAAATGAGCAGTTCTTC. This sequence encodes CASSKGPSGVNEQFF. The chain links TRBV21-1 to TRBJ2-1; TRBD2 is the table's D call, not checked against the DNA. TRBV21-1 is flagged as a pseudogene. The CDR3 contains 15 residues.

The chain links TRBV2 to TRBJ2-3, with D possibly being TRBD1 or TRBD2 (6 bases each). V gave up 6 bases and J gave up 2 bases, with 15 bases separating them. The CDR3 loop spans 15 amino acids. Germline CDR1 reads SNHLY; CDR2 reads FYNNEI. The DNA for the CDR3 is TGTGCCAGCAGAGGCCGGGGGCGGTCCACAGATACGCAGTATTTT. It translates to CASRGRGRSTDTQYF.

This rearrangement joins TRBV5-5 to TRBJ2-3; 9 bases fit TRBD1. With 4 bases clipped from V and 6 bases from J, the junction kept 9 bases outside the gene matches. From germline, CDR1 is SGHKS and CDR2 YYEKEE (reference sequence). The CDR3 sequence is 15 residues long. The CDR3 loop is CASSGGQGGLDTQYF. DNA for the CDR3: TGTGCCAGCAGCGGGGGACAGGGAGGGTTGGATACGCAGTATTTT.

This clonotype has just a few counts. The gene calls are TRBV4-1 and TRBJ2-5, with 12 bases identical to TRBD2. Matching the DNA end better, TRBJ2-7 makes the J call doubtful. The CDR3 has 18 amino acids. Germline V gives CDR1 MGHRA, CDR2 YSYEKL. CDR3 nucleotide sequence: TGCGCCAGCAGCCAAGAACTAGCGGGGGGCACATTAGCCTACGAGCAGTACTTC. Its translation is CASSQELAGGTLAYEQYF.

The rearrangement uses TRBV13 and TRBJ2-1; possibly TRBD1 or TRBD2 for D (5 bases each). Germline V lookup: CDR1 PRHDT, CDR2 FYEKMQ (reference sequence). The CDR3 runs 14 residues. V dropped 2 bases and J dropped 9 bases, with 14 bases sitting between them. Here the CDR3 reads CASSLPGARSEQFF. The CDR3 DNA reads TGTGCCAGCAGCTTACCCGGGGCTCGCAGTGAGCAGTTCTTC.

The chain couples TRBV2 to TRBJ2-7; 7 nucleotides match TRBD1. The length of the CDR3 is 14 residues. J gave up 0 bases and V 2 bases, and 1 base lay outside the gene matches. CDR1 is SNHLY and CDR2 is FYNNEI in the germline V gene. The CDR3 DNA follows: TGTGCCAGCAGTGAAAGGGGGCTCTCCTACGAGCAGTACTTC. Protein sequence: CASSERGLSYEQYF.

The chain uses TRBV7-9 and TRBJ2-6, with D unclear. Germline V gene data show CDR1 as SEHNR and CDR2 as FQNEAQ (reference sequence). The V end lost 3 bases, the J end lost 0 bases, and 18 bases lay between the germline ends. The CDR3 covers 19 residues. CDR3 in amino acids: CASSFSVAETSSGANVLTF. In DNA form, the CDR3 reads TGTGCCAGCAGCTTCTCTGTTGCAGAGACGAGCTCTGGGGCCAACGTCCTGACTTTC.